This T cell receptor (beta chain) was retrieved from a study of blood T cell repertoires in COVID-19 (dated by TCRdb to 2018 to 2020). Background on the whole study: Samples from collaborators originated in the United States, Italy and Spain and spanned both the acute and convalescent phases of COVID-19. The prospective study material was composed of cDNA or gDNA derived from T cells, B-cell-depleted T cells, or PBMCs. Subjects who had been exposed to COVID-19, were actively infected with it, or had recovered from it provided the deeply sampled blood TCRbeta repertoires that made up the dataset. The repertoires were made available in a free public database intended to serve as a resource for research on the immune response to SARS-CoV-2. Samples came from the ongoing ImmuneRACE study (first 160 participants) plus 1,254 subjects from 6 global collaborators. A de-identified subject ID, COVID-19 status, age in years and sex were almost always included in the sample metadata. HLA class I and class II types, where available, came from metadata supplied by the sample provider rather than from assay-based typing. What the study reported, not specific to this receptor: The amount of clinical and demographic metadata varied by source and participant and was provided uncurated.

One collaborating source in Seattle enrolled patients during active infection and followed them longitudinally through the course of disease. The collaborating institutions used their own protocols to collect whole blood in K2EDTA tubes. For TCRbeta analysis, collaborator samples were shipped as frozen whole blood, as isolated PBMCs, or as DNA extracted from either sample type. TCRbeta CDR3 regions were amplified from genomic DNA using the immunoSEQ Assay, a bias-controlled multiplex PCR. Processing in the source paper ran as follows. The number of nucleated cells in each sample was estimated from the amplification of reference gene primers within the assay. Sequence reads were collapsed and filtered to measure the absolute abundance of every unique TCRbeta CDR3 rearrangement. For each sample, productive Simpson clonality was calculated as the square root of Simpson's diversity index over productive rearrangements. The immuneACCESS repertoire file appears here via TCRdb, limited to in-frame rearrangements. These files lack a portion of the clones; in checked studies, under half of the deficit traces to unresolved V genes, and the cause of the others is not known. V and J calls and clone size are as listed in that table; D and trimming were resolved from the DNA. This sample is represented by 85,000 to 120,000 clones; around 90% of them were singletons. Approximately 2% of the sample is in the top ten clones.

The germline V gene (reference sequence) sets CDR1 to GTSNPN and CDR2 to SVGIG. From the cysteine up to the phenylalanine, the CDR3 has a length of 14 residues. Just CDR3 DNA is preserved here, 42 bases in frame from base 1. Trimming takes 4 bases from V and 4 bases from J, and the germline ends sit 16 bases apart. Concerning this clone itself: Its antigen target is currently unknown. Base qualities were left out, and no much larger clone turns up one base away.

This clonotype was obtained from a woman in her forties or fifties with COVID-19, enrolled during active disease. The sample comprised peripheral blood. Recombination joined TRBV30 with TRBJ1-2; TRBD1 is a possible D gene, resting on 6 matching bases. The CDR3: CAWTTIRGPYGYTF. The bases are TGTGCCTGGACTACGATCAGGGGCCCCTATGGCTACACCTTC.